The sequence of this T cell receptor (beta chain) was determined in a study of blood T cell repertoires in COVID-19 (dated by TCRdb to about 2020). As for the study more broadly: Samples from collaborators originated in the United States, Italy and Spain and spanned both the acute and convalescent phases of COVID-19. A freely available public database, intended as a resource for researchers studying the immune response to SARS-CoV-2, is where the repertoires were released. The material from the prospective study consisted of cDNA or gDNA derived from T cells, B-cell-depleted T cells, or PBMCs. HLA class I and class II types, where available, came from metadata supplied by the sample provider rather than from assay-based typing. Subjects who had been exposed to COVID-19, were actively infected with it, or had recovered from it provided the deeply sampled blood TCRbeta repertoires that made up the dataset. Samples came from the ongoing ImmuneRACE study (first 160 participants) plus 1,254 subjects from 6 global collaborators. Sample metadata almost always included a de-identified subject ID, COVID-19 status, age in years and sex. Here is what the overall study found, with its caveats: Clinical and demographic metadata were provided uncurated, with the amount varying by source and participant.

Taken from the germline V gene, the CDR1 and CDR2 loops are SNHLY and FYNNEI. The junction carries 10 bases between V and J, which are trimmed by 7 bases and 1 base respectively. Inclusive of the bounding cysteine and phenylalanine, the CDR3 is 13 residues long. The read is trimmed to its CDR3 DNA, 39 bases read in frame from base 1. As concerns this clone: The antigen this receptor binds is unknown. Per-base qualities were not stored, and no clone one base away is much larger.

Each collaborating institution followed its own protocols to collect whole blood in K2EDTA tubes. For TCRbeta analysis, collaborator samples were shipped as frozen whole blood, as isolated PBMCs, or as DNA extracted from either sample type. TCRbeta CDR3 regions were amplified from genomic DNA by means of the immunoSEQ Assay, a bias-controlled multiplex PCR. Concerning the study's data processing: Nucleated cell counts per sample were estimated from amplification of reference gene primers within the assay. To quantify the absolute abundance of each unique TCRbeta CDR3 rearrangement, sequence reads were collapsed and filtered. For each sample, productive Simpson clonality was calculated as the square root of Simpson's diversity index across productive rearrangements. TCRdb took over this immuneACCESS table, retaining in-frame rearrangements with V and J assigned. Such tables are incomplete; in checked studies, under half of the missing clones stem from an unresolved V gene, and the remainder is unexplained. V, J and clone size were drawn from that table, and D and trimming were deduced from the DNA. This sample holds around 250,000 clones; less than 90% were observed only once. The top ten clonotypes cover 5.5% to 6.5% of the sample.

The specimen sequenced was peripheral blood. In this chain, TRBV2 is recombined with TRBJ1-1, with the D gene not confidently named. This sequence originates from a man aged 55 to 70 with acute or convalescent COVID-19. The CDR3 has the sequence CASMRSPNTEAFF. The sequenced DNA: TGTGCCAGCATGAGGAGCCCGAACACTGAAGCTTTCTTT.